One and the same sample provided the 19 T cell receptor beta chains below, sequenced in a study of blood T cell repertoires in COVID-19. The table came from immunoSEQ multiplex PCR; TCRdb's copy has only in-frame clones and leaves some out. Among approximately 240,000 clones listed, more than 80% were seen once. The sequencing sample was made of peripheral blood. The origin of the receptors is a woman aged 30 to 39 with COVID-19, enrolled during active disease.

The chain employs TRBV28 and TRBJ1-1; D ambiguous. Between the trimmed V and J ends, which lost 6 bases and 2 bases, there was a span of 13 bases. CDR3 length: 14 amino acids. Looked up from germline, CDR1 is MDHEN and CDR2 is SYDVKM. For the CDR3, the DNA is TGTGCCAGCAGACTAGGGTTGGGAAACACTGAAGCTTTCTTT. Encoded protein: CASRLGLGNTEAFF.

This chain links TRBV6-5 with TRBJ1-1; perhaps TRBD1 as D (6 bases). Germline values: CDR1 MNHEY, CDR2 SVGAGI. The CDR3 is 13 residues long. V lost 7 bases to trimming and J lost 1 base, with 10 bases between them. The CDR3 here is CASTRTANTEAFF. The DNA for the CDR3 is TGTGCCAGCACCAGGACAGCGAACACTGAAGCTTTCTTT.

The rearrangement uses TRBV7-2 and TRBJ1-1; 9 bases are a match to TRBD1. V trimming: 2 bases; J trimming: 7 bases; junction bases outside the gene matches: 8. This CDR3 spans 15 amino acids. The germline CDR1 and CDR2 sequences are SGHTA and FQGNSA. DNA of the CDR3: TGTGCCAGCAGCTTATGGCGCGGGACAGGGAATGAAGCTTTCTTT. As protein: CASSLWRGTGNEAFF.

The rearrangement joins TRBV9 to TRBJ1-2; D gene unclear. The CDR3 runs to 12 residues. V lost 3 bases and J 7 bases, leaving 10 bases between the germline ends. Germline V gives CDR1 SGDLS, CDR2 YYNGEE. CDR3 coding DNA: TGTGCCAGCAGCGACCGGGTCAGTGGCTACACCTTC. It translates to CASSDRVSGYTF.

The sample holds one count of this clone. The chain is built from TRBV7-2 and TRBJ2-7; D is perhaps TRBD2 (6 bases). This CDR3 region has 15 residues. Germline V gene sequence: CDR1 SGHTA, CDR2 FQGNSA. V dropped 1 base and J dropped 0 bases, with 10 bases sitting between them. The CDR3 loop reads CASSLGEVGSYEQYF. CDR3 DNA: TGTGCCAGCAGCTTAGGGGAGGTGGGCTCCTACGAGCAGTACTTC.

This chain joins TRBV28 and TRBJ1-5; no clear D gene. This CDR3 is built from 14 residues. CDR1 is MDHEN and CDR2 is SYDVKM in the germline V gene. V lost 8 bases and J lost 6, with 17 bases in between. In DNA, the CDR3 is TGTGCCAGCGCGTCCGGGGTTGCCGGTCAGCCCCAGCATTTT. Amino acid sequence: CASASGVAGQPQHF. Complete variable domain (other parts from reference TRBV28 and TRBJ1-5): DVKVTQSSRYLVKRTGEKVFLECVQDMDHENMFWYRQDPGLGLRLIYFSYDVKMKEKGDIPEGYSVSREKKERFSLILESASTNQTSMYLCASASGVAGQPQHFGDGTRLSIL.

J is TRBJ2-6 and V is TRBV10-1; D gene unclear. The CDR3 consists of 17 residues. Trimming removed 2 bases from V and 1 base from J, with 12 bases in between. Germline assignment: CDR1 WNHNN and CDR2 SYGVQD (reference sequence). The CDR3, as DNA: TGCGCCAGCAGTGAGCATACAGTTCCGTCTGGGGCCAACGTCCTGACTTTC. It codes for CASSEHTVPSGANVLTF.

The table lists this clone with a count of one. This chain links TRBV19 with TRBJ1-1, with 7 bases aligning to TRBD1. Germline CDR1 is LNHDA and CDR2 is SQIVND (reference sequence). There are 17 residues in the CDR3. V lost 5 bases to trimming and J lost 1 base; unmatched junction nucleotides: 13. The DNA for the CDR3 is TGTGCCAGTAGTCCCCATACCTTCGGGACAGCGAACACTGAAGCTTTCTTT. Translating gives CASSPHTFGTANTEAFF. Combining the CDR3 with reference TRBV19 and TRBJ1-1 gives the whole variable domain DGGITQSPKYLFRKEGQNVTLSCEQNLNHDAMYWYRQDPGQGLRLIYYSQIVNDFQKGDIAEGYSVSREKKESFPLTVTSAQKNPTAFYLCASSPHTFGTANTEAFFGQGTRLTVV.

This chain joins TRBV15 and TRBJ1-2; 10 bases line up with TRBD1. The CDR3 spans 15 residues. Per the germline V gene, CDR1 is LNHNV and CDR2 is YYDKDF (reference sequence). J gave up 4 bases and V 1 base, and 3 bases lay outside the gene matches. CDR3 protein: CATSRGGQGTYGYTF. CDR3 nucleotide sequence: TGTGCCACCAGCAGAGGGGGACAGGGGACCTATGGCTACACCTTC. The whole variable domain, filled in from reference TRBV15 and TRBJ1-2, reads DAMVIQNPRYQVTQFGKPVTLSCSQTLNHNVMYWYQQKSSQAPKLLFHYYDKDFNNEADTPDNFQSRRPNTSFCFLDIRSPGLGDTAMYLCATSRGGQGTYGYTFGSGTRLTVV.

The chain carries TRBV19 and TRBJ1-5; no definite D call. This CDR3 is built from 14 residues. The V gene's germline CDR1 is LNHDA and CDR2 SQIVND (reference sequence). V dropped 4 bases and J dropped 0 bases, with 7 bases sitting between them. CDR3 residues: CASSTQHSNQPQHF. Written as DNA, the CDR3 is TGTGCCAGTAGTACACAGCATAGCAATCAGCCCCAGCATTTT.

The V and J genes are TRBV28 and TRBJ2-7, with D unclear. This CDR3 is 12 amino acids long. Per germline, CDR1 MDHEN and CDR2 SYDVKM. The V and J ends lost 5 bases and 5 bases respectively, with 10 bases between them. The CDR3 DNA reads TGTGCCAGCAGTGGCCTAGGTAACGAGCAGTACTTC. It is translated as CASSGLGNEQYF. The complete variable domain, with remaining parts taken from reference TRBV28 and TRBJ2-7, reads DVKVTQSSRYLVKRTGEKVFLECVQDMDHENMFWYRQDPGLGLRLIYFSYDVKMKEKGDIPEGYSVSREKKERFSLILESASTNQTSMYLCASSGLGNEQYFGPGTRLTVT.

In nucleotides, the CDR3 is TGTGCCAGCAGCTTCGGGACAGGGTTGAGTACCGGGGAGCTGTTTTTT. It translates to CASSFGTGLSTGELFF. The chain links TRBV7-7 to TRBJ2-2, with TRBD1 matching 9 bases. The CDR3 has 16 residues. The J segment lost 5 bases and the V segment lost 3 bases, leaving 7 bases of the junction unmatched. Per the germline V gene, CDR1 is SSHAT and CDR2 is FNYEAQ (reference sequence).

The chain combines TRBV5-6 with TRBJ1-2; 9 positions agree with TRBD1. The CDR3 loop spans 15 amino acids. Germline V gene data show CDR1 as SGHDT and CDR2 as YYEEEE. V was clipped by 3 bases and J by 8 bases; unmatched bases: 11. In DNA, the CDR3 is TGTGCCAGCAGCTGGGGGACAGGGCCTTCGGGAGGCTACACCTTC. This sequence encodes CASSWGTGPSGGYTF.

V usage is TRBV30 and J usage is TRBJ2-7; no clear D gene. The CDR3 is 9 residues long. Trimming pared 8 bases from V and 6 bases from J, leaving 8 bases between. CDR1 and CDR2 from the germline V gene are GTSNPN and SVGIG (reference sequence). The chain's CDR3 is CARNSEQYF. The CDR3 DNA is TGTGCCCGCAACTCCGAGCAGTACTTC.

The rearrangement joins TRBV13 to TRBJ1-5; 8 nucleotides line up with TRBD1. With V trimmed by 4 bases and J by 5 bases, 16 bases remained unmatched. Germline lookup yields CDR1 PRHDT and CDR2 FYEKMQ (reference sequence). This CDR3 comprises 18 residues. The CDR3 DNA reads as TGTGCCAGCAGCTCCTCACCCCCGCTACAGGGGGGATATCAGCCCCAGCATTTT. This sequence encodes CASSSSPPLQGGYQPQHF.

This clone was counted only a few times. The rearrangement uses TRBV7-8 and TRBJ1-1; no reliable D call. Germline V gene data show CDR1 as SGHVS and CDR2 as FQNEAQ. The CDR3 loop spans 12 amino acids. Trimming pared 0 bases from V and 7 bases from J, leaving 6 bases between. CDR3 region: CASSLAGVEAFF. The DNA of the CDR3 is TGTGCCAGCAGCTTAGCCGGGGTTGAAGCTTTCTTT.

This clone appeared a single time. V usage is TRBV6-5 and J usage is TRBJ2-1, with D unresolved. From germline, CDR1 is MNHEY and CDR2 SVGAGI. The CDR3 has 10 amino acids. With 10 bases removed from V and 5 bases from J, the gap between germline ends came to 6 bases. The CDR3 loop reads CATFNNEQFF. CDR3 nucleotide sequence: TGTGCCACCTTTAACAATGAGCAGTTCTTC.

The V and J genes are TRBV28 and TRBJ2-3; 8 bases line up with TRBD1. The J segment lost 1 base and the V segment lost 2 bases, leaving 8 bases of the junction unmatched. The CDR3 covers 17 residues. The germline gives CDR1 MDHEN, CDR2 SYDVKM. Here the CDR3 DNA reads TGTGCCAGCAGTTTAGAGCTCGCGGGACAGGGCACAGATACGCAGTATTTT. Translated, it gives CASSLELAGQGTDTQYF.

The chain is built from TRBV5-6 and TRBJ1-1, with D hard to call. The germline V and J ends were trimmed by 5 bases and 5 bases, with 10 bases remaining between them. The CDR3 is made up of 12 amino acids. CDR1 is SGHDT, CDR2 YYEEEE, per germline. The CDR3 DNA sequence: TGTGCCAGCAGGTCAGGAACGACTGAAGCTTTCTTT. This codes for CASRSGTTEAFF.